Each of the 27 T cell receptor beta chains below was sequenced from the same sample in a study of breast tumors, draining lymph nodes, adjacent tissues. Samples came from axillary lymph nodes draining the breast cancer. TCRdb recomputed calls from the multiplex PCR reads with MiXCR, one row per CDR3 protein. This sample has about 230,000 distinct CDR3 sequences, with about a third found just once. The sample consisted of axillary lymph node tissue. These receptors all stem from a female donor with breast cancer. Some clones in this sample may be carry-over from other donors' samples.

CDR3 bases: TGTGCCAGCAGTCTCCTAGACCGGGTCAAACCTGAAGCTTTCTTT. Translated, it gives CASSLLDRVKPEAFF. V usage is TRBV27 and J usage is TRBJ1-1, with no clear D. V was pared by 5 bases and J by 6 bases, with 19 bases between. The CDR3 has 15 residues. The germline V gene encodes CDR1 MNHEY and CDR2 SMNVEV (reference sequence).

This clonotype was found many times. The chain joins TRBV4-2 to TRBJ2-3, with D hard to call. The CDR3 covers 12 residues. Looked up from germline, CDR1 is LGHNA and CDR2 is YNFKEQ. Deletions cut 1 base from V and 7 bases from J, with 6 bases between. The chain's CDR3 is CASSQAANTQYF. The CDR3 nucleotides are TGTGCCAGCAGCCAAGCTGCAAATACGCAGTATTTT.

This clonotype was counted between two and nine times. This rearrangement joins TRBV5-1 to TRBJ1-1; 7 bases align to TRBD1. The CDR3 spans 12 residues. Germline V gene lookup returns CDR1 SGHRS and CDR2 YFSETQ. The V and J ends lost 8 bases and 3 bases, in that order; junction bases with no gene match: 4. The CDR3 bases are TGCGCCAGTAATACAGGGGACACTGAAGCTTTCTTT. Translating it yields CASNTGDTEAFF.

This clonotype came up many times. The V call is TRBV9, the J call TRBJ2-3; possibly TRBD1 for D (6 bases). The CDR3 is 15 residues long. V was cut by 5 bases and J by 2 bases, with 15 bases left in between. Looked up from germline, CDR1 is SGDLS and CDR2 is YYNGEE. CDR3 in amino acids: CASSIQGVATDTQYF. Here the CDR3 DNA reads TGTGCCAGCAGTATACAGGGTGTAGCCACAGATACGCAGTATTTT.

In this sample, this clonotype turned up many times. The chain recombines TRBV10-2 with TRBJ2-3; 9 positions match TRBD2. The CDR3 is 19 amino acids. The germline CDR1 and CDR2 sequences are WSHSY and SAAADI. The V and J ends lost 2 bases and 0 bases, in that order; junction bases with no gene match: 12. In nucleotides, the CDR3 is TGCGCCAGCAGTGAGCCCAGGTCCGGACTAGCGACTAGCACAGATACGCAGTATTTT. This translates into CASSEPRSGLATSTDTQYF.

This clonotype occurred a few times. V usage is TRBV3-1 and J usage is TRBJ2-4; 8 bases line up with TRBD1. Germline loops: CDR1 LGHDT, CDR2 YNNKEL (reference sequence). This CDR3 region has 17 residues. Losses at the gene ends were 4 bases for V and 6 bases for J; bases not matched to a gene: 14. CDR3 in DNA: TGTGCCAGCAGCCCACGCAAGGGACAGGACTCCGGAAACATTCAGTACTTC. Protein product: CASSPRKGQDSGNIQYF.

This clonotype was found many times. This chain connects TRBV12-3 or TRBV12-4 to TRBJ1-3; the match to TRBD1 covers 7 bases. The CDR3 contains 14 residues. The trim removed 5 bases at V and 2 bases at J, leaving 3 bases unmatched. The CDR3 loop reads CASSRQGAGNTIYF. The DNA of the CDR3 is TGTGCCAGCAGTCGTCAGGGGGCTGGAAACACCATATATTTT.

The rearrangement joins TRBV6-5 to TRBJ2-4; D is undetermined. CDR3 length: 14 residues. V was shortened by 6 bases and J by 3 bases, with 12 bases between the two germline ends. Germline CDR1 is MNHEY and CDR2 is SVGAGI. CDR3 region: CASSFTRDKNIQYF. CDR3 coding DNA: TGTGCCAGCAGCTTCACTCGAGACAAAAACATTCAGTACTTC.

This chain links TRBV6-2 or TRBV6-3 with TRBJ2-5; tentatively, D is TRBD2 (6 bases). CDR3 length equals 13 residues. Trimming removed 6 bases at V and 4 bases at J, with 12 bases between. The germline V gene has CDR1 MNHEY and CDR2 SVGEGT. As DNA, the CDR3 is TGTGCCAGCAGGGGTGGGGGACTAGAGACCCAGTACTTC. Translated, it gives CASRGGGLETQYF.

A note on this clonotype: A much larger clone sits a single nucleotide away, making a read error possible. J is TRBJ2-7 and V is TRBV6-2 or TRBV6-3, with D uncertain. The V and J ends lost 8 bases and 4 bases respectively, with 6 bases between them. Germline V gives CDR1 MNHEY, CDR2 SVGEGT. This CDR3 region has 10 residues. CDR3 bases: TGTGCCAGCGCCCCGTACGAGCAGTACTTC. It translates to CASAPYEQYF.

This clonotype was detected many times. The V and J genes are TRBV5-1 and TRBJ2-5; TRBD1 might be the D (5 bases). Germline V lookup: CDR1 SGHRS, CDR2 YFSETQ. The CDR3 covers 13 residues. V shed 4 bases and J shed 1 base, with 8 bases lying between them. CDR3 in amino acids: CASSADSQETQYF. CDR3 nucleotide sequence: TGCGCCAGCAGCGCCGACAGCCAAGAGACCCAGTACTTC.

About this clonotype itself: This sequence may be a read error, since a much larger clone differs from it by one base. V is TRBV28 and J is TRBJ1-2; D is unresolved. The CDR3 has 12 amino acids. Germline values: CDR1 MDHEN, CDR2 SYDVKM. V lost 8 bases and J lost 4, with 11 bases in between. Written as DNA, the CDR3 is TGTGCCAGCGGTTGGGAAATCTATGGCTACACCTTC. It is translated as CASGWEIYGYTF.

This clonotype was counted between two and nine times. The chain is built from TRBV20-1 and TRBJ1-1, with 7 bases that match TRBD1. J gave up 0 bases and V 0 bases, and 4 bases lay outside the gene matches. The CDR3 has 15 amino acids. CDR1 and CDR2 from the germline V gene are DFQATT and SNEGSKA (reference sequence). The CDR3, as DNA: TGCAGTGCTAGAGAACACAGGGGTTTGAACACTGAAGCTTTCTTT. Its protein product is CSAREHRGLNTEAFF.

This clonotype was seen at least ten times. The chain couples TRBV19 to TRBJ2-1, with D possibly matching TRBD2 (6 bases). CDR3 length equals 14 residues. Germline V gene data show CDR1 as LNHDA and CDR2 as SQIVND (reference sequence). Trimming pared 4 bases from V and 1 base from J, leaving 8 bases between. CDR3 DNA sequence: TGTGCCAGTAGTAAGGGACTTTCCTACAATGAGCAGTTCTTC. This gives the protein CASSKGLSYNEQFF.

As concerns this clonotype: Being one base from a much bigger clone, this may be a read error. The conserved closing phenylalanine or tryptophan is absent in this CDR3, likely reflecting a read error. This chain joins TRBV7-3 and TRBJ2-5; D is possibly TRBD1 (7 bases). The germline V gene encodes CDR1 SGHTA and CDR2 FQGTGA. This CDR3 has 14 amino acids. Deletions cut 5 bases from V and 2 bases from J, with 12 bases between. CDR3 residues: CASSPQGGQETQYL. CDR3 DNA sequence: TGTGCCAGCAGCCCCCAGGGGGGACAAGAGACCCAGTACCTC.

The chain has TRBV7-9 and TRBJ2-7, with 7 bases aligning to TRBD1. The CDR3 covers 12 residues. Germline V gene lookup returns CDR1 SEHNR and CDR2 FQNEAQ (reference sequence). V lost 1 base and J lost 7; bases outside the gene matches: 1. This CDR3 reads CASSLVGQEQYF. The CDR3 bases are TGTGCCAGCAGCTTAGTGGGACAGGAGCAGTACTTC.

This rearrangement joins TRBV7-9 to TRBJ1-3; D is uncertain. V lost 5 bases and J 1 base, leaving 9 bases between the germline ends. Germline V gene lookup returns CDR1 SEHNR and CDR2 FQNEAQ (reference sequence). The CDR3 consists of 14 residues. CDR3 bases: TGTGCCAGCAGCCCCCCAAAGTCTGGAAACACCATATATTTT. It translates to CASSPPKSGNTIYF.

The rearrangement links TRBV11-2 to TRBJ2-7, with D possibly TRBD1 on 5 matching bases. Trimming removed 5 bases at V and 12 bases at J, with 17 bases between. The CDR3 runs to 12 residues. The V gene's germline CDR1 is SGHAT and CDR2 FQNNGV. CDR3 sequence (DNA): TGTGCCAGCAGCAGCTTGGGGTCAGGGTGGTACTTC. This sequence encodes CASSSLGSGWYF.

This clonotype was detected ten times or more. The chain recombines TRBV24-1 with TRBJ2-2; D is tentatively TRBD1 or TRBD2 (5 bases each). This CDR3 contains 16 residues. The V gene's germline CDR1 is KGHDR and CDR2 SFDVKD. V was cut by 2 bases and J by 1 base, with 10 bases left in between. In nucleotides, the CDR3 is TGTGCCACCAGTGATTCAGGGAGAGGGAACACCGGGGAGCTGTTTTTT. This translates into CATSDSGRGNTGELFF.

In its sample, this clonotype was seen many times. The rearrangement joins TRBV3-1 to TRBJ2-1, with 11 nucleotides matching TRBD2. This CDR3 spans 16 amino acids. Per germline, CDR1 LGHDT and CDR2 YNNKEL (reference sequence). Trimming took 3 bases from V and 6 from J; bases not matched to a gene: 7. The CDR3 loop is CASSHSSLAGGNEQFF. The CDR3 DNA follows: TGTGCCAGCAGCCATTCTTCGCTAGCGGGAGGCAATGAGCAGTTCTTC.

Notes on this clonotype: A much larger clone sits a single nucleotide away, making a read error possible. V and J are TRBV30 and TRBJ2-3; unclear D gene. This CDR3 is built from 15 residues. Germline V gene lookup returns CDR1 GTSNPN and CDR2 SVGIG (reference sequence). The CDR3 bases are TGTGCCTGGAGTGCGTTAGGGTATTTATCAGATACGCGGTATTTT. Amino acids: CAWSALGYLSDTRYF.

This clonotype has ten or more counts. This CDR3 is CASSYDSYTYEQYF. The CDR3 DNA follows: TGTGCCAGCAGTTACGATAGTTATACCTACGAGCAGTACTTC. The chain carries TRBV6-2 or TRBV6-3 and TRBJ2-7; D not resolved. V was shortened by 2 bases and J by 2 bases, with 10 bases between the two germline ends. The CDR3 is 14 amino acids. CDR1 and CDR2 from the germline V gene are MNHEY and SVGEGT.

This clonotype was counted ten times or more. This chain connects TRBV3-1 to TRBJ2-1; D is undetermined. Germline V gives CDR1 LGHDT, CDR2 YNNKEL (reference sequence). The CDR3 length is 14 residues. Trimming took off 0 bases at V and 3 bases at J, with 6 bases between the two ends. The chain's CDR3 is CASSQDRLYNEQFF. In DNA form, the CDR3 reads TGTGCCAGCAGCCAAGATCGACTCTACAATGAGCAGTTCTTC.

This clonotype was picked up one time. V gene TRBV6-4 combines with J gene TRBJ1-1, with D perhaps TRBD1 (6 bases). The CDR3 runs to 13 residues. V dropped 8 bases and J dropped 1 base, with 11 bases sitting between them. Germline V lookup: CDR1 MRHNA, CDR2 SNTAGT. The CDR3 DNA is TGTGCCAGCTCCGGGACACCGAACACTGAAGCTTTCTTT. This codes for CASSGTPNTEAFF.

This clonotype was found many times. The CDR3 sequence is CASSQGPPSYEQYF. The CDR3 DNA follows: TGCGCCAGCAGCCAAGGCCCTCCTAGCTACGAGCAGTACTTC. The gene calls are TRBV4-1 and TRBJ2-7, with D hard to call. The CDR3 has 14 amino acids. CDR1 is MGHRA and CDR2 is YSYEKL in the germline V gene. V was shortened by 1 base and J by 3 bases, with 10 bases between the two germline ends.

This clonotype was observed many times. CDR3 coding DNA: TGTGCCTGGAGTGTCCAGGGGGCAGGCTATGGCTACACCTTC. This encodes CAWSVQGAGYGYTF. The genes are TRBV30 and TRBJ1-2, with TRBD1 matching 8 bases. The CDR3 runs 14 residues. Losses at the gene ends were 0 bases for V and 4 bases for J; bases not matched to a gene: 4. Germline V gene lookup returns CDR1 GTSNPN and CDR2 SVGIG (reference sequence). The full variable domain, completed using reference TRBV30 and TRBJ1-2, is SQTIHQWPATLVQPVGSPLSLECTVEGTSNPNLYWYRQAAGRGLQLLFYSVGIGQISSEVPQNLSASRPQDRQFILSSKKLLLSDSGFYLCAWSVQGAGYGYTFGSGTRLTVV.

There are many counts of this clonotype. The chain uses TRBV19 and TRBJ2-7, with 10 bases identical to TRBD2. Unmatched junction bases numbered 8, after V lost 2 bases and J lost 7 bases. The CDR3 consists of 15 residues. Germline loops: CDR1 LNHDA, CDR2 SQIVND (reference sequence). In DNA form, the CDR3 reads TGTGCCAGTAGTATATCCCTAGCGGGAGCGCGTGAGCAGTACTTC. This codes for CASSISLAGAREQYF. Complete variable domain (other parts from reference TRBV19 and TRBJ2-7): DGGITQSPKYLFRKEGQNVTLSCEQNLNHDAMYWYRQDPGQGLRLIYYSQIVNDFQKGDIAEGYSVSREKKESFPLTVTSAQKNPTAFYLCASSISLAGAREQYFGPGTRLTVT.